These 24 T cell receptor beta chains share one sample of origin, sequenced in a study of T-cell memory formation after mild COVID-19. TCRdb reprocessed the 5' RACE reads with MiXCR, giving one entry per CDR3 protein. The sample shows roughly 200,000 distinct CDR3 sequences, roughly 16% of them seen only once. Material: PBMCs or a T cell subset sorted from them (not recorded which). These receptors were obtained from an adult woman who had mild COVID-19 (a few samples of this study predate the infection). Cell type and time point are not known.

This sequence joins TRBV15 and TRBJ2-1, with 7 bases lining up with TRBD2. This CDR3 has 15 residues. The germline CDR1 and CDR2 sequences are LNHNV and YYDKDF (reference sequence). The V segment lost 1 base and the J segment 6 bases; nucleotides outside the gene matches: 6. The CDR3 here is CATSRALGGGNEQFF. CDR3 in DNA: TGTGCCACCAGCAGAGCTCTGGGGGGGGGCAATGAGCAGTTCTTC.

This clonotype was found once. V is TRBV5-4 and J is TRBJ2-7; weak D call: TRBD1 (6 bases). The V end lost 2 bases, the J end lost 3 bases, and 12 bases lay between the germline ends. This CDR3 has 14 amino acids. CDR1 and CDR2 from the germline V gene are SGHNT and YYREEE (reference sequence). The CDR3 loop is CASSFLDRGYEQYF. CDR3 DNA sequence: TGTGCCAGCAGCTTCCTGGACAGAGGCTACGAGCAGTACTTC.

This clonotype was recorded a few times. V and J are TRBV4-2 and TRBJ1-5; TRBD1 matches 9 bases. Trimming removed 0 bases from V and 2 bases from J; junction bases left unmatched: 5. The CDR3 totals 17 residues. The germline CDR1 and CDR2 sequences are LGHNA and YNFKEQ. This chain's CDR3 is CASSQDNRDRGNQPQHF. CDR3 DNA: TGTGCCAGCAGCCAAGACAACCGGGACAGGGGCAATCAGCCCCAGCATTTT.

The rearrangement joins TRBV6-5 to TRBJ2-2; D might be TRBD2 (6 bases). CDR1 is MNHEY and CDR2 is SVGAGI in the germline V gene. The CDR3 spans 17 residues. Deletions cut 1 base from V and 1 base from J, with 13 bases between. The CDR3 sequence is CASSYYMASVNTGELFF. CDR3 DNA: TGTGCCAGCAGTTACTACATGGCTAGCGTGAACACCGGGGAGCTGTTTTTT.

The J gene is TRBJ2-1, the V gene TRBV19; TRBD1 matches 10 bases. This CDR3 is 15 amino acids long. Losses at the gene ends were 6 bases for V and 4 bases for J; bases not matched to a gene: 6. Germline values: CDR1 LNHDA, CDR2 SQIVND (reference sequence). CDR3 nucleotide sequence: TGTGCCAGTAGGCCTGGGACAGGGGTGTACAATGAGCAGTTCTTC. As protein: CASRPGTGVYNEQFF.

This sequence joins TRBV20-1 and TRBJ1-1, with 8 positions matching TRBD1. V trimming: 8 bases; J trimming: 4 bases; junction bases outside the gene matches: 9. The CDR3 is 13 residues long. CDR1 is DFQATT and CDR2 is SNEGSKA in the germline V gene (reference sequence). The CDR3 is CSTMGQVGTEAFF. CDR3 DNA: TGCAGTACGATGGGACAGGTGGGCACTGAAGCTTTCTTT.

The DNA for the CDR3 is TGTGCCAGTAGATTCGGACTAGCTGGGCTGGGAGGCGATGAGCAGTTCTTC. This gives the protein CASRFGLAGLGGDEQFF. The gene calls are TRBV19 and TRBJ2-1; 8 positions agree with TRBD2. The CDR3 is made up of 17 amino acids. The V gene end was trimmed by 6 bases and the J gene end by 8 bases; junction bases not matched to a gene: 18. Germline V gene lookup returns CDR1 LNHDA and CDR2 SQIVND (reference sequence).

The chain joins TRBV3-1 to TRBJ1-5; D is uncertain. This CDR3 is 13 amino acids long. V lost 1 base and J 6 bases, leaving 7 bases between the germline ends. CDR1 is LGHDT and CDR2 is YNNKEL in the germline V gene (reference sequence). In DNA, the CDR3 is TGTGCCAGCAGCCAAGCTATGTCTCAGCCCCAGCATTTT. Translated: CASSQAMSQPQHF.

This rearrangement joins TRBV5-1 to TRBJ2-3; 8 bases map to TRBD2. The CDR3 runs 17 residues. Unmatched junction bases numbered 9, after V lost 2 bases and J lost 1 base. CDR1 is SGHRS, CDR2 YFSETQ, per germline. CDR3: CASSFLMRGDGTDTQYF. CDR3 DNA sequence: TGCGCCAGCAGCTTCTTAATGCGGGGGGACGGCACAGATACGCAGTATTTT.

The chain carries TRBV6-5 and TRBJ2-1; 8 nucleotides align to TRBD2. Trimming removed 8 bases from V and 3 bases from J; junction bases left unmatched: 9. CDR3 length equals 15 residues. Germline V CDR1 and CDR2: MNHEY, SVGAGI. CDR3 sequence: CASVNSGGNYNEQFF. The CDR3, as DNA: TGTGCCAGCGTCAACTCGGGGGGGAACTACAATGAGCAGTTCTTC.

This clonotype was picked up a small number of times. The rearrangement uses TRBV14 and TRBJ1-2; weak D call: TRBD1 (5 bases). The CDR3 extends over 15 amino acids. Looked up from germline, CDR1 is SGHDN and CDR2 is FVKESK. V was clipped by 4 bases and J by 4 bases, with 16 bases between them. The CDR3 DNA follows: TGTGCCAGCAGCCGAGACAGCCGAGCCTTCTATGGCTACACCTTC. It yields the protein CASSRDSRAFYGYTF.

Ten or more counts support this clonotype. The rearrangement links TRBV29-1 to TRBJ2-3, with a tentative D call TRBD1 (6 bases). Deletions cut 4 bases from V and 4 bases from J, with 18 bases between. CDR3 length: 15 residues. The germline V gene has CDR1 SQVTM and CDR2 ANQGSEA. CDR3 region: CSVVKNRAEADTQYF. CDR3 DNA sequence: TGCAGCGTTGTGAAGAACAGGGCGGAGGCAGATACGCAGTATTTT.

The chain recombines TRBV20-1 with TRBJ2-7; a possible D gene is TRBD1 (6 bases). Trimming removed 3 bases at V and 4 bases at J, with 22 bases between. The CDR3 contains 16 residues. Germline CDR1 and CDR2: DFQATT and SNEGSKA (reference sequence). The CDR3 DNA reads TGCAGTGCTAGGGGGGCCCTAGAGAGGGATTTGTACGAGCAGTACTTC. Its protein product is CSARGALERDLYEQYF.

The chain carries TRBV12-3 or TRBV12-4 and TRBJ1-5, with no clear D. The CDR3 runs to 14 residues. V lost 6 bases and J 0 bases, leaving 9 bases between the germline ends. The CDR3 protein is CASREASSNQPQHF. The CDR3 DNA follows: TGTGCCAGCAGGGAGGCCAGTAGCAATCAGCCCCAGCATTTT.

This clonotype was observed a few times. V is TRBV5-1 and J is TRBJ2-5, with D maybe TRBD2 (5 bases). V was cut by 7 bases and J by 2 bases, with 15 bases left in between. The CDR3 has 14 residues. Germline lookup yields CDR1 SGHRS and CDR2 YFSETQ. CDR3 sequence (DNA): TGCGCCAGCTGGGTACGGGGTCATCAAGAGACCCAGTACTTC. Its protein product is CASWVRGHQETQYF.

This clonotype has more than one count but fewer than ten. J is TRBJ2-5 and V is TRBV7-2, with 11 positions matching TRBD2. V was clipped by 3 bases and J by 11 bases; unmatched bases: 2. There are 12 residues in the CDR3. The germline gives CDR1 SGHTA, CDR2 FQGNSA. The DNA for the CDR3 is TGTGCCAGCAGCTTGGCTAGCGGGAGGCAGTACTTC. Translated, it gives CASSLASGRQYF. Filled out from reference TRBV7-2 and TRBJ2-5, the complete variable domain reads GAGVSQSPSNKVTEKGKDVELRCDPISGHTALYWYRQSLGQGLEFLIYFQGNSAPDKSGLPSDRFSAERTGGSVSTLTIQRTQQEDSAVYLCASSLASGRQYFGPGTRLLVL.

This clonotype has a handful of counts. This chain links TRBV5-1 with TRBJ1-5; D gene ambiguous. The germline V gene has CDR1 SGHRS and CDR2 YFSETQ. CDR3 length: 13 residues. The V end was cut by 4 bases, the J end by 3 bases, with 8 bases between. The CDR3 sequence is CASSTRPNQPQHF. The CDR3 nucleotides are TGCGCCAGCAGCACCCGTCCCAATCAGCCCCAGCATTTT. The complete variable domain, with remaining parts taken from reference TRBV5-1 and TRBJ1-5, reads KAGVTQTPRYLIKTRGQQVTLSCSPISGHRSVSWYQQTPGQGLQFLFEYFSETQRNKGNFPGRFSGRQFSNSRSEMNVSTLELGDSALYLCASSTRPNQPQHFGDGTRLSIL.

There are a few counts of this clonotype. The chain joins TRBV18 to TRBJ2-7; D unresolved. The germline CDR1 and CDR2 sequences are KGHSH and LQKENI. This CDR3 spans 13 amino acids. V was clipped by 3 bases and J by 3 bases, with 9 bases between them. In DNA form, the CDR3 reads TGTGCCAGCTCACCGTCAAGCTTCTACGAGCAGTACTTC. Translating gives CASSPSSFYEQYF.

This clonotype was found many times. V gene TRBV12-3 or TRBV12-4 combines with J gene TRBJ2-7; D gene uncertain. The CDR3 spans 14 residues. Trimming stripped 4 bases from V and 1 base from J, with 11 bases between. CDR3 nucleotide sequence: TGTGCCAGCAGTTCCCGGGCCGGATCCTACGAGCAGTACTTC. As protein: CASSSRAGSYEQYF.

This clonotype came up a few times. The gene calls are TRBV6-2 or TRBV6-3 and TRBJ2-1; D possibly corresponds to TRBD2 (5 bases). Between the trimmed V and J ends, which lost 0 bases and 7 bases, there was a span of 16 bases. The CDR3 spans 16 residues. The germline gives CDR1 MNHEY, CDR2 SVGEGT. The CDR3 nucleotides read TGTGCCAGCAGTTACTCGTCCTGGGAGTTCCGGAATGAGCAGTTCTTC. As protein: CASSYSSWEFRNEQFF.

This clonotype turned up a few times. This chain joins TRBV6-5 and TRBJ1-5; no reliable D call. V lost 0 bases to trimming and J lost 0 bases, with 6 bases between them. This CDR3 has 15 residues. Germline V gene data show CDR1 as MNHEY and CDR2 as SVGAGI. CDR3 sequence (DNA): TGTGCCAGCAGTTACTCGCAGAATAGCAATCAGCCCCAGCATTTT. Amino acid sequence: CASSYSQNSNQPQHF.

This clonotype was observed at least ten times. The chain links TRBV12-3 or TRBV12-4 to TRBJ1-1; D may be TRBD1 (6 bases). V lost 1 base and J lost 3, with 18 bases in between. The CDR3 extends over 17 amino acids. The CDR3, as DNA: TGTGCCAGCAGTTTAGAGATTATGAGAGGGGGATACACTGAAGCTTTCTTT. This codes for CASSLEIMRGGYTEAFF.

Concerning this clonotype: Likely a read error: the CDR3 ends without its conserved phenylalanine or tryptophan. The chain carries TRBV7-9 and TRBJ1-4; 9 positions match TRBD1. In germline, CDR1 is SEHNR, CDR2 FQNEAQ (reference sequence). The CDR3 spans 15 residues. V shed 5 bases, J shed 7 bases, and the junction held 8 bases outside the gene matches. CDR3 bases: TGTGCCAGCAGCCCAGGGACAGGGTTTGGTGAAAAACTGTTTTAT. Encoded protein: CASSPGTGFGEKLFY.

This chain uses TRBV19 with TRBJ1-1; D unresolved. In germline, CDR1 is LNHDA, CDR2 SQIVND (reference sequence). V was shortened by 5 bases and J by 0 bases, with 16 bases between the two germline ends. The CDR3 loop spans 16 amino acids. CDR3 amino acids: CASSSSWEGMNTEAFF. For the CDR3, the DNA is TGTGCCAGTAGTTCGTCTTGGGAAGGAATGAACACTGAAGCTTTCTTT. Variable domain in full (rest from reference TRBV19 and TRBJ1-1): DGGITQSPKYLFRKEGQNVTLSCEQNLNHDAMYWYRQDPGQGLRLIYYSQIVNDFQKGDIAEGYSVSREKKESFPLTVTSAQKNPTAFYLCASSSSWEGMNTEAFFGQGTRLTVV.